The 26 T cell receptor beta chains below come from one sample, sequenced in a study of monozygotic twins with inflammatory bowel disease. TCRdb derives one entry per CDR3 protein from the 5' RACE reads, leaving out DNA. The listing contains over 200,000 distinct CDR3 sequences. The specimen was blood. The source is a human donor with ulcerative colitis or Crohn's disease, or a healthy co-twin of an affected twin (not recorded which).

The chain has TRBV7-8 and TRBJ2-1; the D gene TCRdb calls, TRBD1, cannot be checked with no DNA. This CDR3 spans 16 amino acids. The V gene's germline CDR1 is SGHVS and CDR2 FQNEAQ. The chain's CDR3 is CASSLGARYTDAGQFF.

V usage is TRBV9 and J usage is TRBJ2-3; TCRdb gives TRBD2 as the D gene, but with no DNA this cannot be confirmed. CDR3 length: 19 residues. Germline CDR1 SGDLS, CDR2 YYNGEE. CDR3 amino acids: CASSSGLAGLGPHTDTQYF.

The chain links TRBV27 to TRBJ2-7; without DNA, the TCRdb call of TRBD1 cannot be checked. CDR1 and CDR2 from the germline V gene are MNHEY and SMNVEV (reference sequence). The CDR3 consists of 16 residues. This CDR3 reads CASSLAGAVVAYEQYF.

J is TRBJ2-2 and V is TRBV12-3 or TRBV12-4; TCRdb returns TRBD1, unconfirmable since there is no DNA. This CDR3 is built from 14 residues. CDR3 sequence reads: CASSFGRGKVELFF.

The CDR3 sequence: CASALLAGGDLGEQFF. The chain joins TRBV19 to TRBJ2-1; the D call of TRBD2 rests on TCRdb alone, since no DNA is present to check it. The CDR3 extends over 16 amino acids. CDR1 is LNHDA, CDR2 SQIVND, per germline (reference sequence).

V gene TRBV3-1 combines with J gene TRBJ2-5; the D gene TCRdb calls, TRBD1, cannot be checked with no DNA. CDR1 and CDR2 from the germline V gene are LGHDT and YNNKEL (reference sequence). CDR3 length equals 15 residues. CDR3 protein: CASSQDGALVETQYF.

The V call is TRBV27, the J call TRBJ1-1; absent DNA, TCRdb's TRBD1 call cannot be checked. Germline-derived CDR1 and CDR2 are MNHEY and SMNVEV (reference sequence). The CDR3 contains 13 residues. The CDR3 loop reads CASSSPLGSEAFF.

V usage is TRBV5-1 and J usage is TRBJ2-7. Germline V gene lookup returns CDR1 SGHRS and CDR2 YFSETQ. The CDR3 totals 14 residues. The CDR3 protein is CASSLDFTNYEQYF.

The chain combines TRBV5-6 with TRBJ2-2. The CDR3 extends over 13 amino acids. CDR1 and CDR2 (germline): SGHDT, YYEEEE. CDR3 in amino acids: CASSSFDGGELFF.

V usage is TRBV30 and J usage is TRBJ2-1; as DNA is missing, the TRBD1 call by TCRdb cannot be tested. The germline V gene has CDR1 GTSNPN and CDR2 SVGIG (reference sequence). This CDR3 is 13 amino acids long. CDR3 protein: CSISDSPYNEQFF.

The chain links TRBV12-3 or TRBV12-4 to TRBJ1-4; TCRdb's D call, TRBD1, is unchecked because there is no DNA. There are 14 residues in the CDR3. The CDR3 protein is CASSLGRVNEKLFF.

The V gene is TRBV5-1, the J gene TRBJ2-3; TCRdb returns TRBD1, unconfirmable since there is no DNA. Germline V gene sequence: CDR1 SGHRS, CDR2 YFSETQ. The CDR3 length is 16 residues. The CDR3 region is CASSLGSAGATDTQYF.

The chain recombines TRBV24-1 with TRBJ2-3. CDR3 size: 15 residues. CDR1 and CDR2 (germline): KGHDR, SFDVKD. CDR3 residues: CATSDGWDTQNTQYF.

The rearrangement links TRBV28 to TRBJ2-1; TCRdb indicates TRBD1, and absent DNA this call remains unverified. The CDR3 loop spans 15 amino acids. The germline V gene has CDR1 MDHEN and CDR2 SYDVKM. CDR3 protein: CASSFRAGGATLWFF.

The rearrangement uses TRBV20-1 and TRBJ1-2; TCRdb picks TRBD1, but there is no DNA to check that call. Germline-derived CDR1 and CDR2 are DFQATT and SNEGSKA (reference sequence). There are 13 residues in the CDR3. The CDR3 here is CSARPDTSYGYTF.

This chain connects TRBV10-3 to TRBJ2-3; TCRdb's D call, TRBD2, is unchecked because there is no DNA. Germline CDR1 reads ENHRY; CDR2 reads SYGVKD. The CDR3 length is 15 residues. CDR3: CAISDGGGGTDTQYF.

This chain joins TRBV6-1 and TRBJ1-1. The CDR3 is 11 amino acids. Germline-derived CDR1 and CDR2 are MNHNS and SASEGT. CDR3 protein: CASRGYTEAFF.

The rearrangement links TRBV10-3 to TRBJ1-2; as DNA is missing, the TRBD1 call by TCRdb cannot be tested. This CDR3 has 13 residues. The V gene's germline CDR1 is ENHRY and CDR2 SYGVKD. CDR3: CAISERQGFGYTF.

J is TRBJ1-5 and V is TRBV20-1; the TCRdb call, TRBD1, lacks DNA for checking. This CDR3 is built from 12 residues. Germline V CDR1 and CDR2: DFQATT, SNEGSKA (reference sequence). The chain's CDR3 is CSARATRDREHF.

This sequence joins TRBV4-2 and TRBJ1-1; the D gene TCRdb calls, TRBD1, cannot be checked with no DNA. The CDR3 consists of 14 residues. Per germline, CDR1 LGHNA and CDR2 YNFKEQ. This CDR3 is CASSPAGQASEAFF.

The CDR3 spells CAWSVPERRYNEQFF. This chain connects TRBV30 to TRBJ2-1; checking the TCRdb D call of TRBD2 is not possible without DNA. Germline V gene data show CDR1 as GTSNPN and CDR2 as SVGIG (reference sequence). There are 15 residues in the CDR3.

This chain joins TRBV18 and TRBJ2-7; lacking DNA, the TRBD1 call made by TCRdb goes unchecked. This CDR3 is built from 16 residues. CDR1 and CDR2 from the germline V gene are KGHSH and LQKENI. This chain's CDR3 is CASSSTDTSVPYEQYF.

CDR3 protein: CASSWGTGGWETQYF. This sequence joins TRBV5-6 and TRBJ2-5; with no DNA, the TCRdb D assignment of TRBD1 cannot be verified. Germline lookup yields CDR1 SGHDT and CDR2 YYEEEE. CDR3 length: 15 residues.

V usage is TRBV5-1 and J usage is TRBJ1-1; TCRdb selects TRBD1, and the lack of DNA leaves this call unchecked. This CDR3 spans 13 amino acids. The germline V gene encodes CDR1 SGHRS and CDR2 YFSETQ. The CDR3 protein is CASSFGDRAGFFF.

The V call is TRBV5-5, the J call TRBJ1-5; the TCRdb D gene call, TRBD1, has no DNA to confirm it. The CDR3 runs to 15 residues. Germline-derived CDR1 and CDR2 are SGHKS and YYEKEE (reference sequence). The CDR3 loop is CASSLWGQSNQPQHF.

This chain uses TRBV5-1 with TRBJ2-1; lacking DNA, the TRBD1 call made by TCRdb goes unchecked. Germline lookup yields CDR1 SGHRS and CDR2 YFSETQ. This CDR3 region has 15 residues. CDR3: CASSLGQGRYNEQFF.